This T cell receptor (beta chain) was found in a study of T cell responses to AZD1222 COVID-19 vaccine. Study details: Both about-4-week and about-12-week second-dose recipients were combined.

Comment on this clone: Its antigen is as yet unknown.

Assay: immunoSEQ multiplex PCR; the TCRdb copy retains only in-frame clones and omits some. The profile shows 100,000 to 150,000 clones, roughly nine tenths of them singletons. Broader study findings: Seropositive at baseline were only a handful of AZD1222 recipients. Spike as a whole was targeted by vaccine-associated CD4 TCRs, dominant at 160-218 and 743-854. Targeting of unmutated variant regions was reportedly seen in nearly half of spike-specific TCRs.

The source was peripheral blood, collected on day 0 of AZD1222 vaccination. The receptor was isolated from an adult in good health.

The CDR3 DNA follows: TGTGCCAGCAGCTTTACCGGGACCAATCAGCCCCAGCATTTT. It yields the protein CASSFTGTNQPQHF. This rearrangement joins TRBV11-2 to TRBJ1-5, with D perhaps TRBD1 (5 bases). The CDR3 is made up of 14 amino acids. Germline CDR1 and CDR2: SGHAT and FQNNGV. V was pared by 3 bases and J by 3 bases, with 9 bases between. The whole variable domain, filled in from reference TRBV11-2 and TRBJ1-5, reads EAGVAQSPRYKIIEKRQSVAFWCNPISGHATLYWYQQILGQGPKLLIQFQNNGVVDDSQLPKDRFSAERLKGVDSTLKIQPAKLEDSAVYLCASSFTGTNQPQHFGDGTRLSIL.